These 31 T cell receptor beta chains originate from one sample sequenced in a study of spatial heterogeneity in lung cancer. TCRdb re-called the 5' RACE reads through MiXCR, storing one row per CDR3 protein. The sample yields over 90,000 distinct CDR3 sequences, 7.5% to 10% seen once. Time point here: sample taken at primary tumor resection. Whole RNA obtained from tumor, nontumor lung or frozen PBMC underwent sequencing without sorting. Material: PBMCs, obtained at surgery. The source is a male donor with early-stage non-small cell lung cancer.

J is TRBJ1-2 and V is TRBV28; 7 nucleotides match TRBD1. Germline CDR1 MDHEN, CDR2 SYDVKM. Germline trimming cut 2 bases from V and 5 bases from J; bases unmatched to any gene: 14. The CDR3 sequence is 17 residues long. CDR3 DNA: TGTGCCAGCAGTTTAACCGGGACAGAAGCCCTACTATATGGCTACACCTTC. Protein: CASSLTGTEALLYGYTF.

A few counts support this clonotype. The CDR3 bases are TGTGCCAGCAGCGCCGGGACTAGCGGGGGATACAATGAGCAGTTCTTC. This translates into CASSAGTSGGYNEQFF. The chain joins TRBV11-3 to TRBJ2-1; 14 nucleotides line up with TRBD2. Germline-derived CDR1 and CDR2 are SGHNT and YENEEA. This CDR3 contains 16 residues. With 5 bases clipped from V and 4 bases from J, the junction kept 4 bases outside the gene matches.

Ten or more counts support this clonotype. CDR3 DNA sequence: TGCAGTGCTAGCGGGGGGGCCGTTGAGACCCAGTACTTC. Translated, it gives CSASGGAVETQYF. The J gene is TRBJ2-5, the V gene TRBV20-1; TRBD2 aligns across 8 bases. Unmatched junction bases numbered 5, after V lost 3 bases and J lost 5 bases. There are 13 residues in the CDR3. The germline CDR1 and CDR2 sequences are DFQATT and SNEGSKA (reference sequence).

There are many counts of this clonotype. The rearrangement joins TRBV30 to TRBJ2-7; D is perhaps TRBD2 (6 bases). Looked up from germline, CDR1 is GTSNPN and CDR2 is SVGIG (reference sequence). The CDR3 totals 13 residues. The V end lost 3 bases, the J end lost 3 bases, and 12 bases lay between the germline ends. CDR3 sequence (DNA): TGTGCCTGGAGCCCCGGGACTGACTACGAGCAGTACTTC. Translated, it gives CAWSPGTDYEQYF. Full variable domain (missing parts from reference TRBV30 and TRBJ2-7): SQTIHQWPATLVQPVGSPLSLECTVEGTSNPNLYWYRQAAGRGLQLLFYSVGIGQISSEVPQNLSASRPQDRQFILSSKKLLLSDSGFYLCAWSPGTDYEQYFGPGTRLTVT.

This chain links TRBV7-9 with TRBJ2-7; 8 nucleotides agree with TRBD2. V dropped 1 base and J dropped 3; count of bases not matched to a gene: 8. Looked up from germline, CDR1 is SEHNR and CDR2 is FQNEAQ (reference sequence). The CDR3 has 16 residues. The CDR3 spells CASSLELAANYYEQYF. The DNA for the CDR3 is TGTGCCAGCAGCTTAGAACTAGCGGCGAACTACTACGAGCAGTACTTC. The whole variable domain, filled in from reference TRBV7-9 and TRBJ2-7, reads DTGVSQNPRHKITKRGQNVTFRCDPISEHNRLYWYRQTLGQGPEFLTYFQNEAQLEKSRLLSDRFSAERPKGSFSTLEIQRTEQGDSAMYLCASSLELAANYYEQYFGPGTRLTVT.

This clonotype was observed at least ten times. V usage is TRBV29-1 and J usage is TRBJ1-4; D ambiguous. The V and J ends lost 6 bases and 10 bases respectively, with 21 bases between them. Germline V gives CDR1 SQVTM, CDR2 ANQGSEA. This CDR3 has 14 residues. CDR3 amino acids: CSVVIAAQKGKLFF. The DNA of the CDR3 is TGCAGCGTCGTGATCGCCGCCCAGAAAGGAAAACTGTTTTTT.

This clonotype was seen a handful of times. The chain's CDR3 is CASSWNWGETQYF. The CDR3, as DNA: TGTGCCAGCAGCTGGAACTGGGGAGAGACCCAGTACTTC. The J gene is TRBJ2-5, the V gene TRBV5-6; D gene ambiguous. There are 13 residues in the CDR3. V was cut by 3 bases and J by 4 bases, with 10 bases left in between. CDR1 SGHDT and CDR2 YYEEEE come from the germline V gene.

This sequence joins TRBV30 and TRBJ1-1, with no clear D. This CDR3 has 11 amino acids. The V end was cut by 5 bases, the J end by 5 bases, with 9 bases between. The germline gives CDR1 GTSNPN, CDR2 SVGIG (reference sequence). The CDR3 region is CAWSMGTEAFF. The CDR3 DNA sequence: TGTGCCTGGTCAATGGGAACTGAAGCTTTCTTT.

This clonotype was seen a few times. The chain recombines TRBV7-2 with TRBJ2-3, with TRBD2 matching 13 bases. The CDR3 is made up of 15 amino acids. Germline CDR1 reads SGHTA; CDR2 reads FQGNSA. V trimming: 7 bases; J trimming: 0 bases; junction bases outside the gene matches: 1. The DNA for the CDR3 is TGTGCCAGCAAGGGACTAGCGGGGAGCACAGATACGCAGTATTTT. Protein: CASKGLAGSTDTQYF.

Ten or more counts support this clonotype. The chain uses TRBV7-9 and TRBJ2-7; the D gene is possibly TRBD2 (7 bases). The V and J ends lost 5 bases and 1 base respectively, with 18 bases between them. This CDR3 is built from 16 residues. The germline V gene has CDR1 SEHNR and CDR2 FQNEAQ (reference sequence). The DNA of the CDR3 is TGTGCCAGCAGCCCACTCATGGCGGGGGCTTCCTACGAGCAGTACTTC. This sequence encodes CASSPLMAGASYEQYF.

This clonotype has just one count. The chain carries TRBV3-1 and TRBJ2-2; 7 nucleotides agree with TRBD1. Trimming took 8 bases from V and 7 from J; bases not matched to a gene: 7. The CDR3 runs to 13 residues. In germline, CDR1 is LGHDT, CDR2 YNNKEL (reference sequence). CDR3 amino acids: CASHQGGGGELFF. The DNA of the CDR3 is TGTGCCAGCCACCAAGGGGGCGGCGGGGAGCTGTTTTTT.

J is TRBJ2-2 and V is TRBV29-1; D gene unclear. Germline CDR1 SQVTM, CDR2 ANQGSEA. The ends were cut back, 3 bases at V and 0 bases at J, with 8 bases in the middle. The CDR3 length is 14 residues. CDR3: CSVERHTNTGELFF. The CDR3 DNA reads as TGCAGCGTTGAGAGACATACGAACACCGGGGAGCTGTTTTTT.

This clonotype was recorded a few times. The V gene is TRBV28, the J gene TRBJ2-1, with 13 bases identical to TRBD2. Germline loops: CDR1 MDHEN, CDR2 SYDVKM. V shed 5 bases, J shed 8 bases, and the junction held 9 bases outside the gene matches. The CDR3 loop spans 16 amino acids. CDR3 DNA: TGTGCCAGCAGTCTACTAGCGGGAGGGCCCATGGATGAGCAGTTCTTC. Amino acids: CASSLLAGGPMDEQFF.

CDR3 sequence reads: CASSLVRFTSRDTQYF. CDR3 DNA sequence: TGTGCCAGCAGCTTAGTACGGTTCACTAGCCGAGATACGCAGTATTTT. The chain combines TRBV7-2 with TRBJ2-3; tentative D call: TRBD2 (6 bases). This CDR3 has 16 amino acids. V lost 1 base and J 5 bases, leaving 16 bases between the germline ends. Germline V CDR1 and CDR2: SGHTA, FQGNSA.

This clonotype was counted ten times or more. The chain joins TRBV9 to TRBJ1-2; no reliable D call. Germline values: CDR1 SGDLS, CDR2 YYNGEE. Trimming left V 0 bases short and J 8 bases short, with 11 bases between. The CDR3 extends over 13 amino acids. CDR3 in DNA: TGTGCCAGCAGCGTAGAAGAGGGTTACGGCTACACCTTC. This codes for CASSVEEGYGYTF.

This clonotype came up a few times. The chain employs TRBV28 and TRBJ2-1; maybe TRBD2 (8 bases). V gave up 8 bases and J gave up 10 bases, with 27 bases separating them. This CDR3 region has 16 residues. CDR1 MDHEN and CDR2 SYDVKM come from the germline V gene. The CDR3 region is CASGQGGLGSHDEQFF. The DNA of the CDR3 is TGTGCCAGCGGTCAGGGGGGACTAGGCTCCCACGACGAGCAGTTCTTC.

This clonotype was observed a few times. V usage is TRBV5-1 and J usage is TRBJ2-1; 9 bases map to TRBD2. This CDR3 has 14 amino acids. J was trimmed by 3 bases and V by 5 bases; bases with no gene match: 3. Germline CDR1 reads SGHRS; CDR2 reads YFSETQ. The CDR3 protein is CASRTSGYYNEQFF. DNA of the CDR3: TGCGCCAGCAGGACTAGCGGATACTACAATGAGCAGTTCTTC.

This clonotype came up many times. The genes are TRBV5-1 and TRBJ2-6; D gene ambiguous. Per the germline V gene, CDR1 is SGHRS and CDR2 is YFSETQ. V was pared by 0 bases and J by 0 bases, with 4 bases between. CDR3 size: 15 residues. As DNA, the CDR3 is TGCGCCAGCAGCTTGGAGGGCTCTGGGGCCAACGTCCTGACTTTC. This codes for CASSLEGSGANVLTF.

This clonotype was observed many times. CDR3 nucleotide sequence: TGCAGTGCAGGTAAAACCGGGACTGACTACGAGCAGTACTTC. Its protein product is CSAGKTGTDYEQYF. The chain recombines TRBV20-1 with TRBJ2-7, with D possibly matching TRBD2 (6 bases). Germline V gives CDR1 DFQATT, CDR2 SNEGSKA (reference sequence). The CDR3 consists of 14 residues. V was shortened by 6 bases and J by 3 bases, with 18 bases between the two germline ends.

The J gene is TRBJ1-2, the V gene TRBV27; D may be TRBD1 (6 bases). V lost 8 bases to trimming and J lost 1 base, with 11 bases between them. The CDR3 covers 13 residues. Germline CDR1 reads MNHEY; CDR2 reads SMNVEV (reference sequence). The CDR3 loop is CASSLQGNYGYTF. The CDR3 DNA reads TGTGCCAGCTCGCTACAGGGTAACTATGGCTACACCTTC.

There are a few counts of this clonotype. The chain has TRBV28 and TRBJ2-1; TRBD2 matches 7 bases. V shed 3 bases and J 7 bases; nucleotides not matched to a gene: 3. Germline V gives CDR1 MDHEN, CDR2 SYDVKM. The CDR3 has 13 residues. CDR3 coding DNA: TGTGCCAGCAGTTTGGGAGGGAAGAATGAGCAGTTCTTC. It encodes CASSLGGKNEQFF. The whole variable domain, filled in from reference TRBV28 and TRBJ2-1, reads DVKVTQSSRYLVKRTGEKVFLECVQDMDHENMFWYRQDPGLGLRLIYFSYDVKMKEKGDIPEGYSVSREKKERFSLILESASTNQTSMYLCASSLGGKNEQFFGPGTRLTVL.

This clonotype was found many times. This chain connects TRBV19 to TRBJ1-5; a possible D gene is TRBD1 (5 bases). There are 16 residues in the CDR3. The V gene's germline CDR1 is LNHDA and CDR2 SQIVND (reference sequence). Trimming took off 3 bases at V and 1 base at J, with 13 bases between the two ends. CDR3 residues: CASSIGGALSNQPQHF. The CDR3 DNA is TGTGCCAGTAGTATTGGCGGGGCGCTAAGCAATCAGCCCCAGCATTTT.

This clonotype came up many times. The CDR3 sequence: CSVEGPLSGEQYF. CDR3 nucleotides: TGCAGCGTTGAGGGACCGCTGTCTGGGGAGCAGTACTTC. The rearrangement joins TRBV29-1 to TRBJ2-7; D is tentatively TRBD1 or TRBD2 (5 bases each). The CDR3 is 13 amino acids. The V gene lost 3 bases and the J gene lost 7 bases, with 16 bases spanning the gap. The germline V gene encodes CDR1 SQVTM and CDR2 ANQGSEA.

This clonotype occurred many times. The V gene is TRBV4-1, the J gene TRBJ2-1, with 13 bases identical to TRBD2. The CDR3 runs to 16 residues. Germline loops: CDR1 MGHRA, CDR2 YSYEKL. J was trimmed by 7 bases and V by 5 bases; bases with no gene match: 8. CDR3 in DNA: TGCGCCAGCAGCTTTACGGGACTAGCGGGAAGAAATGAGCAGTTCTTC. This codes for CASSFTGLAGRNEQFF.

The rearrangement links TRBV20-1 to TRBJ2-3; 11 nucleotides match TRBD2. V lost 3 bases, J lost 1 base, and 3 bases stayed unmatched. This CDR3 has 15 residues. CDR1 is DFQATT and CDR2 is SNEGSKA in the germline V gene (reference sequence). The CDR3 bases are TGCAGTGCTAGCCCACTAGCGGGGGGCACAGATACGCAGTATTTT. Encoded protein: CSASPLAGGTDTQYF.

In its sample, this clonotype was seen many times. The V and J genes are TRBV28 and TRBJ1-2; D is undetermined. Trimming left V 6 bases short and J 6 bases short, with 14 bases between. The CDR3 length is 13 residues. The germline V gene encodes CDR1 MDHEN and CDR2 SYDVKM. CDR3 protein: CASSLGGRDGYTF. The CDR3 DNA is TGTGCCAGCAGCCTTGGCGGGAGGGATGGCTACACCTTC.

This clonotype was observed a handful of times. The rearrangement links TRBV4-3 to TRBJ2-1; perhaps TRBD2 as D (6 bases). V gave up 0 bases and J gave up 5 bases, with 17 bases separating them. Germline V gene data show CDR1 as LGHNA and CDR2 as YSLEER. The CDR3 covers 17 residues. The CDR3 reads CASSQDPWRASDNEQFF. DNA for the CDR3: TGCGCCAGCAGCCAAGATCCATGGAGGGCCAGTGACAATGAGCAGTTCTTC.

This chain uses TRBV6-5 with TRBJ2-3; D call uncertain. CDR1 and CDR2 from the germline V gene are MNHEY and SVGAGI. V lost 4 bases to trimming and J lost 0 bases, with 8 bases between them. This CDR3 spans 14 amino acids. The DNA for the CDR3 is TGTGCCAGCAGTTGGATCAGTAGCACAGATACGCAGTATTTT. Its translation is CASSWISSTDTQYF.

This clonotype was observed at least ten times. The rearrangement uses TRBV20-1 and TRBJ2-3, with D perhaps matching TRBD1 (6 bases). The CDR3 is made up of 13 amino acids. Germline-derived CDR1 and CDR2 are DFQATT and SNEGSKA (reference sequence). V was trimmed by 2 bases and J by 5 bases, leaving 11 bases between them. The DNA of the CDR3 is TGCAGTGCTAGATCCAGGGGAAGAGATACGCAGTATTTT. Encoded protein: CSARSRGRDTQYF.

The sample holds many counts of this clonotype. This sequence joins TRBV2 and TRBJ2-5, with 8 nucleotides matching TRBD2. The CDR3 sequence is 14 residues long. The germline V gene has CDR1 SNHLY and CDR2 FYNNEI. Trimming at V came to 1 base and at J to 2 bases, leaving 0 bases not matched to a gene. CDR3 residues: CASSEGGGQETQYF. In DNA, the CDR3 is TGTGCCAGCAGTGAAGGCGGGGGGCAAGAGACCCAGTACTTC.

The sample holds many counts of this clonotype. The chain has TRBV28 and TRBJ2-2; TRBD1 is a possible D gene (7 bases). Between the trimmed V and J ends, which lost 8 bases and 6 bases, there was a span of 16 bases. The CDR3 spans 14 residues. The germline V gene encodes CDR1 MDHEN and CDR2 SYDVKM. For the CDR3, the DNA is TGTGCCAGCTCCAGGGGGGATACCGCCGGGGAGCTGTTTTTT. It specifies CASSRGDTAGELFF.